Below, 26 T cell receptor beta chains from the same sample are listed, as sequenced in a study of cytomegalovirus exposure and HLA in healthy donors. The data were produced by immunoSEQ multiplex PCR, yet TCRdb's version contains in-frame clones alone and is incomplete. The sample has around 150,000 clones, 70% to 90% seen once; the top ten hold approximately 8%. The sequenced material came from PBMCs. Source of these receptors: a woman in her late teens or twenties in good health and CMV-seropositive.

CDR3 amino acids: CASSLDPDRGGNEQFF. CDR3 sequence (DNA): TGTGCCAGCAGCTTAGATCCGGACAGGGGGGGGAATGAGCAGTTCTTC. This chain uses TRBV11-2 with TRBJ2-1; 10 nucleotides agree with TRBD1. The CDR3 extends over 16 amino acids. Germline values: CDR1 SGHAT, CDR2 FQNNGV. The V gene end was trimmed by 0 bases and the J gene end by 7 bases; junction bases not matched to a gene: 6.

V and J are TRBV6-4 and TRBJ2-5; a possible D gene is TRBD1 (6 bases). V lost 6 bases to trimming and J lost 4 bases, with 15 bases between them. Looked up from germline, CDR1 is MRHNA and CDR2 is SNTAGT. This CDR3 has 14 residues. CDR3 amino acids: CASSRQAGGETQYF. The CDR3 nucleotides read TGTGCCAGCAGCAGACAGGCCGGCGGAGAGACCCAGTACTTC.

This clone has only one observation. V gene TRBV4-1 combines with J gene TRBJ1-5; 7 bases are a match to TRBD1. J was trimmed by 3 bases and V by 4 bases; bases with no gene match: 6. Germline CDR1 and CDR2: MGHRA and YSYEKL. This CDR3 is built from 15 residues. CDR3 residues: CASSPRQGLNQPQHF. The CDR3 DNA reads TGCGCCAGCAGCCCCCGACAGGGCCTCAATCAGCCCCAGCATTTT.

The chain uses TRBV10-3 and TRBJ1-1; D may be TRBD1 (5 bases). Trimming removed 7 bases at V and 1 base at J, with 10 bases between. This CDR3 is 13 amino acids long. Germline V gene lookup returns CDR1 ENHRY and CDR2 SYGVKD. CDR3 in DNA: TGTGCCATCAATCCGGGGGGGAACACTGAAGCTTTCTTT. Translation gives CAINPGGNTEAFF.

The chain employs TRBV30 and TRBJ2-1, with TRBD2 matching over 7 bases. CDR1 GTSNPN and CDR2 SVGIG come from the germline V gene (reference sequence). V was clipped by 2 bases and J by 7 bases; unmatched bases: 5. The CDR3 length is 13 residues. The CDR3, as DNA: TGTGCCTGGAGTCGTGGGAGGGCGAATGAGCAGTTCTTC. It yields the protein CAWSRGRANEQFF.

The rearrangement joins TRBV7-9 to TRBJ1-5; 10 bases are a match to TRBD1. The J segment lost 6 bases and the V segment lost 5 bases, leaving 4 bases of the junction unmatched. CDR3 size: 14 residues. Looked up from germline, CDR1 is SEHNR and CDR2 is FQNEAQ (reference sequence). CDR3 amino acids: CASSPGTGVQPQHF. CDR3 nucleotide sequence: TGTGCCAGCAGCCCCGGGACAGGGGTTCAGCCCCAGCATTTT.

This chain connects TRBV5-5 to TRBJ1-1; 7 positions agree with TRBD1. With 4 bases clipped from V and 3 bases from J, the junction kept 9 bases outside the gene matches. Germline V gene data show CDR1 as SGHKS and CDR2 as YYEKEE (reference sequence). The CDR3 runs to 15 residues. CDR3 in DNA: TGTGCCAGCAGCCGGAGGACAGGTAGTGACACTGAAGCTTTCTTT. Translated, it gives CASSRRTGSDTEAFF.

This chain connects TRBV7-3 to TRBJ2-5; no definite D call. Per germline, CDR1 SGHTA and CDR2 FQGTGA. Trimming removed 3 bases from V and 3 bases from J, with 8 bases in between. CDR3 length equals 13 residues. CDR3 protein: CASSFNREETQYF. The CDR3 bases are TGTGCCAGCAGCTTCAACCGCGAAGAGACCCAGTACTTC. The variable domain in full, completed from reference TRBV7-3 and TRBJ2-5, reads GAGVSQTPSNKVTEKGKYVELRCDPISGHTALYWYRQSLGQGPEFLIYFQGTGAADDSGLPNDRFFAVRPEGSVSTLKIQRTERGDSAVYLCASSFNREETQYFGPGTRLLVL.

This rearrangement joins TRBV7-9 to TRBJ1-4, with D uncertain. The CDR3 loop spans 12 amino acids. Trimming pared 5 bases from V and 2 bases from J, leaving 3 bases between. Germline lookup yields CDR1 SEHNR and CDR2 FQNEAQ (reference sequence). CDR3 protein: CASSATNEKLFF. CDR3 coding DNA: TGTGCCAGCAGCGCGACTAATGAAAAACTGTTTTTT. Complete variable domain (other parts from reference TRBV7-9 and TRBJ1-4): DTGVSQNPRHKITKRGQNVTFRCDPISEHNRLYWYRQTLGQGPEFLTYFQNEAQLEKSRLLSDRFSAERPKGSFSTLEIQRTEQGDSAMYLCASSATNEKLFFGSGTQLSVL.

The table lists this clone with a count of one. This rearrangement joins TRBV28 to TRBJ2-2; tentative D call: TRBD2 (6 bases). The CDR3 has 15 amino acids. In germline, CDR1 is MDHEN, CDR2 SYDVKM. The V gene lost 3 bases and the J gene lost 5 bases, with 13 bases spanning the gap. The CDR3 region is CASSLIAAWTGELFF. In nucleotides, the CDR3 is TGTGCCAGCAGTTTGATAGCGGCCTGGACCGGGGAGCTGTTTTTT.

CDR3 nucleotide sequence: TGTGCCAGCAGTGAACTACAGGGATACAATGAGCAGTTCTTC. It codes for CASSELQGYNEQFF. J is TRBJ2-1 and V is TRBV6-1; D might be TRBD1 (6 bases). The CDR3 covers 14 residues. Trimming took off 2 bases at V and 4 bases at J, with 9 bases between the two ends. Looked up from germline, CDR1 is MNHNS and CDR2 is SASEGT.

The CDR3 here is CASSTRGLGANVLTF. The CDR3 bases are TGTGCCAGCAGCACAAGGGGGCTTGGGGCCAACGTCCTGACTTTC. The chain links TRBV27 to TRBJ2-6, with 7 nucleotides matching TRBD1. After removal of 6 bases from V and 3 bases from J, the junction contained 5 bases not matched to a gene. The CDR3 consists of 15 residues. Germline CDR1 is MNHEY and CDR2 is SMNVEV (reference sequence).

The J gene is TRBJ2-3, the V gene TRBV28; 7 bases are a match to TRBD1. Losses at the gene ends were 4 bases for V and 1 base for J; bases not matched to a gene: 8. The germline V gene has CDR1 MDHEN and CDR2 SYDVKM. This CDR3 is 16 amino acids long. The CDR3 bases are TGTGCCAGCAGTTCCCAGGACAGGTTACGCACAGATACGCAGTATTTT. Translated: CASSSQDRLRTDTQYF. The full variable domain, completed using reference TRBV28 and TRBJ2-3, is DVKVTQSSRYLVKRTGEKVFLECVQDMDHENMFWYRQDPGLGLRLIYFSYDVKMKEKGDIPEGYSVSREKKERFSLILESASTNQTSMYLCASSSQDRLRTDTQYFGPGTRLTVL.

This sequence joins TRBV9 and TRBJ1-6; 7 bases are shared with TRBD1. Germline V gene lookup returns CDR1 SGDLS and CDR2 YYNGEE. With V trimmed by 0 bases and J by 10 bases, 4 bases remained unmatched. CDR3 length: 14 residues. The CDR3 sequence is CASSVGQGNSPLHF. The CDR3 DNA reads TGTGCCAGCAGCGTAGGACAGGGAAACTCACCCCTCCACTTT.

V usage is TRBV27 and J usage is TRBJ2-7; 9 bases line up with TRBD1. The J segment lost 4 bases and the V segment lost 4 bases, leaving 5 bases of the junction unmatched. The CDR3 has 14 amino acids. Germline V CDR1 and CDR2: MNHEY, SMNVEV (reference sequence). The CDR3 here is CASSSDRGRYEQYF. The CDR3 DNA sequence: TGTGCCAGCAGTTCCGACAGGGGGAGGTACGAGCAGTACTTC.

The chain joins TRBV5-1 to TRBJ2-3; D may be TRBD1 (6 bases). The germline CDR1 and CDR2 sequences are SGHRS and YFSETQ. V lost 0 bases, J lost 2 bases, and 13 bases lay in between. The CDR3 extends over 16 amino acids. The CDR3 sequence: CASSLVSGQPTDTQYF. The CDR3 nucleotides read TGCGCCAGCAGCTTGGTTTCGGGACAACCCACAGATACGCAGTATTTT.

The rearrangement links TRBV10-3 to TRBJ2-7; a possible D gene is TRBD1 (5 bases). The germline V gene has CDR1 ENHRY and CDR2 SYGVKD. This CDR3 region has 12 residues. V shed 8 bases and J shed 8 bases, with 16 bases lying between them. The CDR3 DNA reads TGTGCCATCCGGACCCCTCAGGGCCAGCAGTACTTC. Translating it yields CAIRTPQGQQYF.

The chain combines TRBV4-2 with TRBJ2-3, with 8 bases matching TRBD2. The germline V gene has CDR1 LGHNA and CDR2 YNFKEQ. The CDR3 runs 18 residues. The ends lost 1 base at V and 2 bases at J; junction bases unmatched: 11. This CDR3 reads CASSQVMASGSNTDTQYF. DNA of the CDR3: TGTGCCAGCAGCCAAGTAATGGCTAGCGGGTCTAACACAGATACGCAGTATTTT.

This sequence joins TRBV11-2 and TRBJ2-7; 7 bases line up with TRBD2. CDR3 length equals 16 residues. The V segment lost 2 bases and the J segment 1 base; nucleotides outside the gene matches: 8. Germline V lookup: CDR1 SGHAT, CDR2 FQNNGV. For the CDR3, the DNA is TGTGCCAGCAGCTTAATTATCAGTAGCGGGTCCTACGAGCAGTACTTC. Its protein is CASSLIISSGSYEQYF.

This chain uses TRBV5-1 with TRBJ2-3, with 7 bases aligning to TRBD1. The germline V gene encodes CDR1 SGHRS and CDR2 YFSETQ. CDR3 size: 14 residues. The V gene end was trimmed by 2 bases and the J gene end by 2 bases; junction bases not matched to a gene: 2. CDR3 protein: CASSLGQATDTQYF. The CDR3 DNA sequence: TGCGCCAGCAGCTTAGGACAGGCCACAGATACGCAGTATTTT. The variable domain in full, completed from reference TRBV5-1 and TRBJ2-3, reads KAGVTQTPRYLIKTRGQQVTLSCSPISGHRSVSWYQQTPGQGLQFLFEYFSETQRNKGNFPGRFSGRQFSNSRSEMNVSTLELGDSALYLCASSLGQATDTQYFGPGTRLTVL.

This clone was observed once. V usage is TRBV28 and J usage is TRBJ1-2, with 8 bases aligning to TRBD1. There are 11 residues in the CDR3. V trimming: 7 bases; J trimming: 7 bases; junction bases outside the gene matches: 2. The V gene's germline CDR1 is MDHEN and CDR2 SYDVKM. CDR3 residues: CASTGGSGYTF. Written as DNA, the CDR3 is TGTGCCAGCACAGGGGGCTCTGGCTACACCTTC.

The chain has TRBV6-1 and TRBJ2-7; the match to TRBD1 covers 9 bases. CDR1 and CDR2 from the germline V gene are MNHNS and SASEGT. This CDR3 comprises 15 residues. V shed 6 bases and J 4 bases; nucleotides not matched to a gene: 10. The DNA of the CDR3 is TGTGCCAGCAGATCCACGGGACAGGGTCTTTACGAGCAGTACTTC. Protein: CASRSTGQGLYEQYF.

V usage is TRBV6-1 and J usage is TRBJ2-5; TRBD2 matches at 9 bases. The V gene's germline CDR1 is MNHNS and CDR2 SASEGT. J gave up 1 base and V 11 bases, and 8 bases lay outside the gene matches. The length of the CDR3 is 14 residues. Written as DNA, the CDR3 is TGTGCCCGCGGGGGCGGGGGGGCCCAAGAGACCCAGTACTTC. It yields the protein CARGGGGAQETQYF.

The CDR3 region has the DNA TGTGCCAGCAGCCTTGGGCAGGGAAGAGCTTTCTTT. This gives the protein CASSLGQGRAFF. The V call is TRBV7-9, the J call TRBJ1-1; the D gene is possibly TRBD1 (5 bases). With 5 bases removed from V and 10 bases from J, the gap between germline ends came to 14 bases. The length of the CDR3 is 12 residues. CDR1 is SEHNR, CDR2 FQNEAQ, per germline (reference sequence).

The genes are TRBV6-1 and TRBJ1-5; D gene ambiguous. Germline CDR1 and CDR2: MNHNS and SASEGT. Between the trimmed V and J ends, which lost 1 base and 6 bases, there was a span of 7 bases. This CDR3 has 13 residues. CDR3 in DNA: TGTGCCAGCAGTGAAGATGCACTTCAGCCCCAGCATTTT. Residues: CASSEDALQPQHF.

This clone came up once. The genes are TRBV5-1 and TRBJ1-1, with unresolved D. Deletions cut 0 bases from V and 4 bases from J, with 7 bases between. CDR1 SGHRS and CDR2 YFSETQ come from the germline V gene. The CDR3 totals 13 residues. DNA of the CDR3: TGCGCCAGCAGCTTGGCTTCGGGCACTGAAGCTTTCTTT. It is translated as CASSLASGTEAFF.